This TCR beta chain was identified during a study of T cell responses to AZD1222 COVID-19 vaccine. Remarks on this clone: Its antigen is not known.

TCRdb keeps only in-frame clones here, not all; method: immunoSEQ multiplex PCR. The table shows more than 150,000 clones, with approximately 90% occurring only once. Regarding the study as a whole: The donors showed a predominance of white British ancestry and of females, with possible underestimation of clonal diversity. Increased Spike-specific TCR breadth and depth were observed after two AZD1222 doses. Reportedly, nearly half the spike-specific TCRs target unmutated variant regions. It was only after the peak T cell response that any repertoires were sampled.

V lost 2 bases and J lost 3, with 6 bases in between. Germline V gene lookup returns CDR1 GTSNPN and CDR2 SVGIG (reference sequence). This CDR3 has 12 amino acids. This sample comprised peripheral blood, obtained on day 0 of AZD1222 vaccination. This sequence originates from an adult in good health. The chain has TRBV30 and TRBJ2-3; D remains unclear. The CDR3 here is CAWSMRTDTQYF. CDR3 DNA: TGTGCCTGGAGTATGAGGACAGATACGCAGTATTTT. The entire variable domain, with the rest obtained from reference TRBV30 and TRBJ2-3, is as follows: SQTIHQWPATLVQPVGSPLSLECTVEGTSNPNLYWYRQAAGRGLQLLFYSVGIGQISSEVPQNLSASRPQDRQFILSSKKLLLSDSGFYLCAWSMRTDTQYFGPGTRLTVL.